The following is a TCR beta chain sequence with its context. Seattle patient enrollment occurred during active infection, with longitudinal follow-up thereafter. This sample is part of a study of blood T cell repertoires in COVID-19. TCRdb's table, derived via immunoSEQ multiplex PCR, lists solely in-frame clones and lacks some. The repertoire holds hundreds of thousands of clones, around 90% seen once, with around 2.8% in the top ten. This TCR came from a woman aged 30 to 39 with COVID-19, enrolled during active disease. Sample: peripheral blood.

CDR3 nucleotides: TGTGCCAGCAGCCCAAGGACAGGGGCTGAAGCTTTCTTT. This sequence encodes CASSPRTGAEAFF. The chain is built from TRBV7-9 and TRBJ1-1; the match to TRBD1 covers 9 bases. The CDR3 totals 13 residues. Losses at the gene ends were 5 bases for V and 6 bases for J; bases not matched to a gene: 4. Germline V gives CDR1 SEHNR, CDR2 FQNEAQ (reference sequence).